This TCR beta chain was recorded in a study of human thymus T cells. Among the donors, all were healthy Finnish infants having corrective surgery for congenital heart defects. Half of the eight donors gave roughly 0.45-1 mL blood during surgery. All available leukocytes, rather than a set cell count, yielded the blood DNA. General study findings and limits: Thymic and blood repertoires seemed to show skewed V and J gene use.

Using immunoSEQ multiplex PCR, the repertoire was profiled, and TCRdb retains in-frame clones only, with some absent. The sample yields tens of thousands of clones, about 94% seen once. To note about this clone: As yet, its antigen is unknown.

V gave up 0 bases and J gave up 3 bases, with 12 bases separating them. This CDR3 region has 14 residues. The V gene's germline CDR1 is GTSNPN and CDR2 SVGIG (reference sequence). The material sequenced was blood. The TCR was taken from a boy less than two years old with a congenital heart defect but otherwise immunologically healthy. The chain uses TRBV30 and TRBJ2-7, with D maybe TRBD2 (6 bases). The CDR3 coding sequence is TGTGCCTGGAGTGTGGGGGGTAGCTTCTACGAGCAGTACTTC. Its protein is CAWSVGGSFYEQYF.